These 12 T cell receptor beta chains originate from one sample sequenced in a study of blood T cell repertoires in COVID-19. TCRdb keeps only in-frame clones here, not all; method: immunoSEQ multiplex PCR. The sample includes approximately 200,000 clones, around 86% of them seen just once. The sequenced material came from peripheral blood. These receptors originate from a woman aged 30 to 39 with active or convalescent COVID-19.

The chain is built from TRBV25-1 and TRBJ1-6; D perhaps matches TRBD1 (5 bases). From germline, CDR1 is MGHDK and CDR2 SYGVNS. Deletions cut 1 base from V and 0 bases from J, with 7 bases between. CDR3 length: 16 amino acids. This CDR3 is CASSEWGSSYNSPLHF. CDR3 sequence (DNA): TGTGCCAGCAGTGAATGGGGCAGCTCCTATAATTCACCCCTCCACTTT.

The chain combines TRBV27 with TRBJ2-4; D unclear. CDR3 length: 18 residues. Germline V gives CDR1 MNHEY, CDR2 SMNVEV (reference sequence). V was clipped by 1 base and J by 6 bases, with 22 bases between them. The CDR3 region is CASSLLGRRSVRGNIQYF. As DNA, the CDR3 is TGTGCCAGCAGTTTATTGGGTCGGCGTTCAGTAAGAGGAAACATTCAGTACTTC.

The chain is built from TRBV18 and TRBJ1-2, with 7 bases aligning to TRBD1. J lost 4 bases, V lost 3 bases, and 5 bases had no gene match. Germline V CDR1 and CDR2: KGHSH, LQKENI. There are 14 residues in the CDR3. CDR3 nucleotide sequence: TGTGCCAGCTCACCGGGACAGAGCCTCTATGGCTACACCTTC. Amino acids: CASSPGQSLYGYTF.

In nucleotides, the CDR3 is TGTGCCAGTAGTATTAGGGGAATAGATGGCTACACCTTC. Translating it yields CASSIRGIDGYTF. The chain uses TRBV19 and TRBJ1-2, with D perhaps TRBD1 (5 bases). V was trimmed by 3 bases and J by 6 bases, leaving 11 bases between them. Germline lookup yields CDR1 LNHDA and CDR2 SQIVND (reference sequence). The CDR3 contains 13 residues. The full variable domain, rest sourced from reference TRBV19 and TRBJ1-2, is DGGITQSPKYLFRKEGQNVTLSCEQNLNHDAMYWYRQDPGQGLRLIYYSQIVNDFQKGDIAEGYSVSREKKESFPLTVTSAQKNPTAFYLCASSIRGIDGYTFGSGTRLTVV.

This chain links TRBV28 with TRBJ2-7, with 10 bases matching TRBD1. CDR1 and CDR2 (germline): MDHEN, SYDVKM. J was trimmed by 2 bases and V by 2 bases; bases with no gene match: 0. The CDR3 covers 14 residues. This CDR3 is CASSLGTGAYEQYF. DNA for the CDR3: TGTGCCAGCAGTTTAGGGACAGGGGCCTACGAGCAGTACTTC.

The J gene is TRBJ2-1, the V gene TRBV28; tentative D call: TRBD2 (6 bases). This CDR3 is built from 15 residues. Germline V lookup: CDR1 MDHEN, CDR2 SYDVKM. Trimming shortened V by 5 bases and J by 0 bases, and 11 bases separated the two germline ends. CDR3 residues: CASSRLVTSYNEQFF. The CDR3 DNA reads as TGTGCCAGCAGTCGACTAGTAACCTCCTACAATGAGCAGTTCTTC.

The chain couples TRBV30 to TRBJ2-1, with D unclear. Looked up from germline, CDR1 is GTSNPN and CDR2 is SVGIG (reference sequence). The CDR3 is 12 residues long. With 4 bases removed from V and 4 bases from J, the gap between germline ends came to 8 bases. The CDR3 sequence is CAWTDTYNEQFF. CDR3 DNA: TGTGCCTGGACAGACACATACAATGAGCAGTTCTTC.

The chain combines TRBV10-3 with TRBJ1-1; 8 positions match TRBD1. Germline V gives CDR1 ENHRY, CDR2 SYGVKD. The V and J ends lost 0 bases and 5 bases, in that order; junction bases with no gene match: 5. The CDR3 is 15 amino acids. CDR3 amino acids: CAISESITGGTEAFF. The CDR3 nucleotides are TGTGCCATCAGTGAGTCGATCACAGGGGGTACTGAAGCTTTCTTT.

V and J are TRBV5-1 and TRBJ1-2, with TRBD1 matching over 8 bases. The J segment lost 2 bases and the V segment lost 0 bases, leaving 6 bases of the junction unmatched. This CDR3 is 16 amino acids long. Germline-derived CDR1 and CDR2 are SGHRS and YFSETQ. The CDR3 DNA reads TGCGCCAGCAGCTTGGCCTCAGCAGGGGGCAACTATGGCTACACCTTC. Residues: CASSLASAGGNYGYTF.

The chain employs TRBV28 and TRBJ1-4; D remains unclear. The CDR3 has 17 amino acids. V dropped 5 bases and J dropped 0 bases, with 16 bases sitting between them. Germline CDR1 reads MDHEN; CDR2 reads SYDVKM. The CDR3 bases are TGTGCCAGCAGTGCGAACGTGTTGGGAGCAACTAATGAAAAACTGTTTTTT. Amino acids: CASSANVLGATNEKLFF.

A single count supports this clone. V usage is TRBV4-1 and J usage is TRBJ1-2; 7 bases map to TRBD1. The CDR3 is 15 amino acids. V dropped 6 bases and J dropped 2; count of bases not matched to a gene: 9. The V gene's germline CDR1 is MGHRA and CDR2 YSYEKL. CDR3 sequence reads: CASSPLDRNNYGYTF. The CDR3 nucleotides are TGCGCCAGCAGTCCACTGGACAGGAACAACTATGGCTACACCTTC.

This clone was seen just once. This chain links TRBV5-1 with TRBJ1-2, with TRBD1 matching 7 bases. Germline V lookup: CDR1 SGHRS, CDR2 YFSETQ. The trim removed 2 bases at V and 3 bases at J, leaving 4 bases unmatched. The CDR3 is made up of 14 amino acids. CDR3 nucleotide sequence: TGCGCCAGCAGCTTCGAGACAGGGTACTATGGCTACACCTTC. Translated: CASSFETGYYGYTF.